This note documents a single T cell receptor (beta chain) sequence. The data were taken from a study of cytomegalovirus exposure and HLA in healthy donors. This CDR3 is 14 amino acids long. V lost 3 bases to trimming and J lost 4 bases; unmatched junction nucleotides: 6. Germline CDR1 is SGDLS and CDR2 is YYNGEE. The PCR had 60 Vbeta and 13 Jbeta primers. Only in-frame clones appear in the TCRdb table, and some are missing; sequencing was by immunoSEQ multiplex PCR. The sample records 150,000 to 200,000 clones, approximately 81% being singletons. This clonotype was sampled from a woman between 25 and 40 years old in good health and CMV-seropositive. The chain combines TRBV9 with TRBJ2-5; 7 bases line up with TRBD2. Sequenced material: PBMCs. The CDR3 region is CASSGGGRGETQYF. The CDR3 coding sequence is TGTGCCAGCAGCGGCGGGGGTAGGGGAGAGACCCAGTACTTC.